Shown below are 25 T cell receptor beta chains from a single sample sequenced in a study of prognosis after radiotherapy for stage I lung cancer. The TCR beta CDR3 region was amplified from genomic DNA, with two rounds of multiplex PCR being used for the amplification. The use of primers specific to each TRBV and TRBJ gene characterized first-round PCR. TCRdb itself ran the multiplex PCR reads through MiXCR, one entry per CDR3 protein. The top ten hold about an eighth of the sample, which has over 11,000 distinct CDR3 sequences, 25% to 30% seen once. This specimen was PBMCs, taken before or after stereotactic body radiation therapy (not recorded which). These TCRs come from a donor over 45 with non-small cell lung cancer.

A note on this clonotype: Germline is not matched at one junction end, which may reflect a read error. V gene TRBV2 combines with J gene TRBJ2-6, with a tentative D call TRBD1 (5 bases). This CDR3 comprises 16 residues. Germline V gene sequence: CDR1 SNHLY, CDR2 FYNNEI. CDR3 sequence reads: CATQGVPASGAKVLTF. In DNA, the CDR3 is TGTGCCACGCAAGGGGTTCCGGCCTCTGGGGCCAAAGTCCTGACTTTC.

CDR3 DNA: TGTGCCAGCAGAAGGGTGGGGTGGGTTAAAAGGGGACCCGGGGAGCTGTTTTTT. Amino acids: CASRRVGWVKRGPGELFF. V gene TRBV6-2 or TRBV6-3 combines with J gene TRBJ2-2; possibly TRBD1 or TRBD2 for D (5 bases each). This CDR3 is built from 18 residues. The germline V gene has CDR1 MNHEY and CDR2 SVGEGT. V lost 6 bases and J lost 6, with 26 bases in between.

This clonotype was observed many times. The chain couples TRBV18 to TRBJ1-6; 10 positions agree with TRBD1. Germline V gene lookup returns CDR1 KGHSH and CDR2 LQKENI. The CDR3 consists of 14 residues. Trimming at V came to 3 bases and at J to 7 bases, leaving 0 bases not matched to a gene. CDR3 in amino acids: CASSPDRGNSPLHF. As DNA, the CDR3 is TGTGCCAGCTCACCGGACAGGGGGAATTCACCCCTCCACTTT.

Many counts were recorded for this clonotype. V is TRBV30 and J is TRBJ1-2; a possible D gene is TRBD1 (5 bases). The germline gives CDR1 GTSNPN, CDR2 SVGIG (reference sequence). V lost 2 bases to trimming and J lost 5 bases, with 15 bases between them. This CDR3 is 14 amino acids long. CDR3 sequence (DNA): TGTGCCTGGAGTACACTAACCCGGGGGTATGGCTACACCTTC. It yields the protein CAWSTLTRGYGYTF.

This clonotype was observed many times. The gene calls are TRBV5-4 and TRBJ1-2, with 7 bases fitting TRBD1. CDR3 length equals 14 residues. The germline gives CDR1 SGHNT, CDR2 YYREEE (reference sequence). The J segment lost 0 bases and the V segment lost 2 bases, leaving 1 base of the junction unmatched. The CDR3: CASSLQGPNYGYTF. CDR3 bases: TGTGCCAGCAGCTTACAGGGGCCTAACTATGGCTACACCTTC.

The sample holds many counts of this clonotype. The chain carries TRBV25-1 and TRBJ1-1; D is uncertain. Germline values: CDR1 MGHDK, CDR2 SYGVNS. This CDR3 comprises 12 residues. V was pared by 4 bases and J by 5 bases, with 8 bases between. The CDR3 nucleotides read TGTGCCAGCAGTGGAGGGTGGACTGAAGCTTTCTTT. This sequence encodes CASSGGWTEAFF.

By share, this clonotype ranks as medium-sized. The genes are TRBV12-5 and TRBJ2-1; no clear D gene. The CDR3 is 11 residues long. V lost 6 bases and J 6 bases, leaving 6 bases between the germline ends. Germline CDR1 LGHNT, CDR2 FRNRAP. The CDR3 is CASGWGNEQFF. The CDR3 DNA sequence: TGTGCTAGTGGGTGGGGCAATGAGCAGTTCTTC. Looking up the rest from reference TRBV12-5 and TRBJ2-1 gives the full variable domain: DARVTQTPRHKVTEMGQEVTMRCQPILGHNTVFWYRQTMMQGLELLAYFRNRAPLDDSGMPKDRFSAEMPDATLATLKIQPSEPRDSAVYFCASGWGNEQFFGPGTRLTVL.

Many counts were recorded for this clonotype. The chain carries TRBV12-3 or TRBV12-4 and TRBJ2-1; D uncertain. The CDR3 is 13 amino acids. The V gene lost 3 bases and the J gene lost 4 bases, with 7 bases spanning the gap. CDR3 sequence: CASSFGQYNEQFF. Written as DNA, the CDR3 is TGTGCCAGCAGTTTTGGGCAGTACAATGAGCAGTTCTTC.

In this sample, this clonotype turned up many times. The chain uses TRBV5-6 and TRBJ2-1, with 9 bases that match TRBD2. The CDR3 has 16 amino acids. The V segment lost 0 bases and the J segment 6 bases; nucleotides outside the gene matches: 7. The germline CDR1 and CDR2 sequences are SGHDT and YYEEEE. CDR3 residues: CASSLGRTSVGNEQFF. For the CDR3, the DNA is TGTGCCAGCAGCTTGGGTCGGACTAGCGTGGGCAATGAGCAGTTCTTC.

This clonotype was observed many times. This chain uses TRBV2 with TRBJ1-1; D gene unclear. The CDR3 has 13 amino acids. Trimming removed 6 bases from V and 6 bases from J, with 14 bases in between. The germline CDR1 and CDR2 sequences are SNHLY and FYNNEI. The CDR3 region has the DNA TGTGCCAGCAGCAAAACGGTGAGCGCTGAAGCTTTCTTT. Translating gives CASSKTVSAEAFF.

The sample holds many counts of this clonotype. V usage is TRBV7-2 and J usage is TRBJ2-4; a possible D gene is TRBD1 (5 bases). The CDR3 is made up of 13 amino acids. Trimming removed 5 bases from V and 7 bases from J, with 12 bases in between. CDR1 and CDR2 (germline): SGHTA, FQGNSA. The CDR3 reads CASSPTAWNIQYF. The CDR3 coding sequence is TGTGCCAGCAGCCCGACAGCCTGGAACATTCAGTACTTC.

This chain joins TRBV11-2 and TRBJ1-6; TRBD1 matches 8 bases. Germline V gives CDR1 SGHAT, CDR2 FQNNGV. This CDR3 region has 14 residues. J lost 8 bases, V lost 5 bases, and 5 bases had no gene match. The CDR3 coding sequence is TGTGCCAGCAGCGCACAGACAGGGGATTCACCCCTCCACTTT. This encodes CASSAQTGDSPLHF.

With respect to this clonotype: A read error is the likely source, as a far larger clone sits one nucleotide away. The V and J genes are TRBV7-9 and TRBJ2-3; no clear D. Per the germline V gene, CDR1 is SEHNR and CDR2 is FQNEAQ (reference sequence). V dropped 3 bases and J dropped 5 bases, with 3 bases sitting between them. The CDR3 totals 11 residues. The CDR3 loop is CASSFEDTQYF. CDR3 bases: TGTGCCAGCAGCTTCGAAGATACGCAGTATTTT.

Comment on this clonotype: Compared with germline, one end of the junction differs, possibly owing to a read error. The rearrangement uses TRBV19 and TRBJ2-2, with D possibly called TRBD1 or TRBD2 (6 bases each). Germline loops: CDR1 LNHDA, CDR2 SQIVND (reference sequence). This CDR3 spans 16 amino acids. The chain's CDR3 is CASTHGGGRRTGDLFF. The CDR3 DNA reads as TGTGCCAGTACCCATGGAGGGGGTAGGAGAACCGGGGATCTGTTTTTT.

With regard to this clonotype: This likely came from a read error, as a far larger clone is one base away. CDR3 region: CASSAWTVFGKTIYF. The CDR3 DNA sequence: TGTGCCAGCAGTGCGTGGACAGTGTTCGGAAAAACCATATATTTT. V and J are TRBV6-4 and TRBJ1-3; tentative D call: TRBD1 (6 bases). Germline CDR1 and CDR2: MRHNA and SNTAGT. The CDR3 runs 15 residues.

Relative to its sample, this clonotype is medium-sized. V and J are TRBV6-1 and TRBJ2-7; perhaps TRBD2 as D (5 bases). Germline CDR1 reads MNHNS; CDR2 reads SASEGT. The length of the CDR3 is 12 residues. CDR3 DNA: TGTGTCCCAGACGTGGGAGCCTACGAGCAGTACTTC. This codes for CVPDVGAYEQYF.

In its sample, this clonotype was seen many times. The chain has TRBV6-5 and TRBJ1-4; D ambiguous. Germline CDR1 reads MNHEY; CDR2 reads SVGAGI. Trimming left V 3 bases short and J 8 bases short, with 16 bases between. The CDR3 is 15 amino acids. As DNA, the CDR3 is TGTGCCAGCAGTTATGATCGCAGCCCGGGGGAAAAACTGTTTTTT. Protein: CASSYDRSPGEKLFF.

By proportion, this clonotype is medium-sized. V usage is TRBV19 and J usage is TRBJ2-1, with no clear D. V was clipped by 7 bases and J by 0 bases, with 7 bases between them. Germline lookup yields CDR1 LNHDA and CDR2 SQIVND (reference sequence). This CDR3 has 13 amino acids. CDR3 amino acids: CASISSSYNEQFF. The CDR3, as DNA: TGTGCCAGTATCAGCAGCTCCTACAATGAGCAGTTCTTC.

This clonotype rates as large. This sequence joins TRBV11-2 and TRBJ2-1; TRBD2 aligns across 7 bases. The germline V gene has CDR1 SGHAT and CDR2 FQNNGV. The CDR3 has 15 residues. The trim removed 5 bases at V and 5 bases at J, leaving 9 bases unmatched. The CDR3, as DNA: TGTGCCAGCAGCCCCCCGCTGGCGGGAGACAATGAGCAGTTCTTC. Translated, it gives CASSPPLAGDNEQFF.

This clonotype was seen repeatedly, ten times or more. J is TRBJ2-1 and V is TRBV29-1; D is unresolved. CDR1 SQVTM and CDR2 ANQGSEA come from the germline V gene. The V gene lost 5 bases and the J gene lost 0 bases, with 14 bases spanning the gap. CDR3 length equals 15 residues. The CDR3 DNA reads TGCAGCGTTCCGGACGGATCAAGCTCCTACAATGAGCAGTTCTTC. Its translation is CSVPDGSSSYNEQFF.

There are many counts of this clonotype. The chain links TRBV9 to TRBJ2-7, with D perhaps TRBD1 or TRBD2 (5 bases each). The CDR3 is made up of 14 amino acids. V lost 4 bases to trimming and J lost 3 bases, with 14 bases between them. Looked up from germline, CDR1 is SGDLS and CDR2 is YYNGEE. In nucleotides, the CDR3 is TGTGCCAGCAGCCCGTGGGACGGGAACTACGAGCAGTACTTC. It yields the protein CASSPWDGNYEQYF. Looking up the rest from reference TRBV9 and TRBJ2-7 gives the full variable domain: DSGVTQTPKHLITATGQRVTLRCSPRSGDLSVYWYQQSLDQGLQFLIQYYNGEERAKGNILERFSAQQFPDLHSELNLSSLELGDSALYFCASSPWDGNYEQYFGPGTRLTVT.

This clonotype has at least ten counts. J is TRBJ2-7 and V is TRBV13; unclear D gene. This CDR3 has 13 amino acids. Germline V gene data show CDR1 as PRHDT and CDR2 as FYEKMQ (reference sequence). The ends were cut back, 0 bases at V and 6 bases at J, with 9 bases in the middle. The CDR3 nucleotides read TGTGCCAGCAGCTTAGGGCGTTGGGGCGAGCAGTACTTC. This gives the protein CASSLGRWGEQYF.

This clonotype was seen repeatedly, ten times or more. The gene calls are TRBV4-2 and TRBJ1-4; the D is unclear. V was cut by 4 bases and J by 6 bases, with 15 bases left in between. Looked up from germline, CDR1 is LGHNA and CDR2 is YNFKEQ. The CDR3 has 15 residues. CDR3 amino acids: CASSPRRTDDEKLFF. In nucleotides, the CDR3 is TGTGCCAGCAGCCCCCGTCGAACAGACGATGAAAAACTGTTTTTT.

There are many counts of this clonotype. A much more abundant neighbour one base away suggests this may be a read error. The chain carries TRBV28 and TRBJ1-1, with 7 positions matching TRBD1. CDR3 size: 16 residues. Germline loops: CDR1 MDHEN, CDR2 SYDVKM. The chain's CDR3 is CASTAPPGRGNTEALF. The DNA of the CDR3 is TGTGCCAGCACTGCACCGCCCGGCAGGGGGAACACTGAAGCTCTCTTT.

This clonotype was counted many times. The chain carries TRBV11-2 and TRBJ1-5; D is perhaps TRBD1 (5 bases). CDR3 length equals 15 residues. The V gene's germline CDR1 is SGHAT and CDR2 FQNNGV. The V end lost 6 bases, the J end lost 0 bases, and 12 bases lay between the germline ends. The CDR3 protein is CASSGGVVSNQPQHF. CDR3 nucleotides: TGTGCCAGCAGTGGAGGGGTTGTTAGCAATCAGCCCCAGCATTTT. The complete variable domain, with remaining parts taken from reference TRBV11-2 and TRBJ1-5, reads EAGVAQSPRYKIIEKRQSVAFWCNPISGHATLYWYQQILGQGPKLLIQFQNNGVVDDSQLPKDRFSAERLKGVDSTLKIQPAKLEDSAVYLCASSGGVVSNQPQHFGDGTRLSIL.